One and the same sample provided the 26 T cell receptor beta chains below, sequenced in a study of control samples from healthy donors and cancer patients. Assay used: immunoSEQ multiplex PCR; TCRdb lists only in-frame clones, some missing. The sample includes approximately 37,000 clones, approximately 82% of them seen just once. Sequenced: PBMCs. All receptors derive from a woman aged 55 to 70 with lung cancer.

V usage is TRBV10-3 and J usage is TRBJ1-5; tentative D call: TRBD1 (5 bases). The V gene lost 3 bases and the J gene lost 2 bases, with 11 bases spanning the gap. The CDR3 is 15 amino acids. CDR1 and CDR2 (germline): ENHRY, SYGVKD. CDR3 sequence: CAISDTLGGNQPQHF. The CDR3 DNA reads TGTGCCATCAGTGACACCCTGGGGGGCAATCAGCCCCAGCATTTT.

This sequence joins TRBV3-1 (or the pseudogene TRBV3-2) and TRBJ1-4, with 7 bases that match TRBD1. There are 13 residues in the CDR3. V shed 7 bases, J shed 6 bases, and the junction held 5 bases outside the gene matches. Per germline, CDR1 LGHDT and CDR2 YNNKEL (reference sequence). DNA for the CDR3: TGTGCCAGCAACGCAGGGGGGGATGAAAAACTGTTTTTT. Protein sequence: CASNAGGDEKLFF.

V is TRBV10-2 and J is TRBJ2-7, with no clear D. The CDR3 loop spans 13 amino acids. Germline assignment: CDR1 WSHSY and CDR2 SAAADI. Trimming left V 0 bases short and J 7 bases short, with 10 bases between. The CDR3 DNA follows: TGCGCCAGCAGTGAGTCCCAGTTGTGGGAGCAGTACTTC. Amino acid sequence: CASSESQLWEQYF.

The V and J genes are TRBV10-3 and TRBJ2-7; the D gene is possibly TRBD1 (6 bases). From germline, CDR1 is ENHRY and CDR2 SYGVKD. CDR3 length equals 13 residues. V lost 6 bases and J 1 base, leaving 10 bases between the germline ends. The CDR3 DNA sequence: TGTGCCATCAGCCGACAGGATTCCTACGAGCAGTACTTC. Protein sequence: CAISRQDSYEQYF.

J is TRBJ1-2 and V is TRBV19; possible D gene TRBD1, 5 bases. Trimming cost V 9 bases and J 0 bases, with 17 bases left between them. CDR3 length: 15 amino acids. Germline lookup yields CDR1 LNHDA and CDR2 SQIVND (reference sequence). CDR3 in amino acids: CASIFNPGANYGYTF. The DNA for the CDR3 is TGTGCCAGCATATTTAACCCGGGGGCTAACTATGGCTACACCTTC.

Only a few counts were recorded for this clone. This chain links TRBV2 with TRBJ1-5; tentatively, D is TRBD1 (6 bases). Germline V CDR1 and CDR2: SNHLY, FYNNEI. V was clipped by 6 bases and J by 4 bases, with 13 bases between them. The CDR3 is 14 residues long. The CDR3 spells CASSPLGGNQPQHF. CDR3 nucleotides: TGTGCCAGCAGCCCCCTAGGGGGGAATCAGCCCCAGCATTTT.

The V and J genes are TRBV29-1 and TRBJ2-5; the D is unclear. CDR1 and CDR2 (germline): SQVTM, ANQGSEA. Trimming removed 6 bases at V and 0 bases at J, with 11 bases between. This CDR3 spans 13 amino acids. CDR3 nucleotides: TGCAGCGTCTCCTTCTGGTACCAAGAGACCCAGTACTTC. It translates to CSVSFWYQETQYF.

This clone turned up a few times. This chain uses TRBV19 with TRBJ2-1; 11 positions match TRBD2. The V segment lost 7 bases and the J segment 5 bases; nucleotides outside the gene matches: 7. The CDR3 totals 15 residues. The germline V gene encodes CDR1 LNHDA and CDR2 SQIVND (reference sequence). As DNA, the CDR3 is TGTGCCAGTACCGCCGGGACTAGCGGCCACAATGAGCAGTTCTTC. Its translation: CASTAGTSGHNEQFF.

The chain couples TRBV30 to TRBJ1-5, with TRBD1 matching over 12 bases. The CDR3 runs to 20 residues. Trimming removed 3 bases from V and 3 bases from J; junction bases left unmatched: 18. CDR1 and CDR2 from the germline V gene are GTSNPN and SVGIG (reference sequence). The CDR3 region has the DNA TGTGCCTGGAGGATAGGACGGGCCCGGGACAGGGGGCTGGTCAATCAGCCCCAGCATTTT. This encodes CAWRIGRARDRGLVNQPQHF.

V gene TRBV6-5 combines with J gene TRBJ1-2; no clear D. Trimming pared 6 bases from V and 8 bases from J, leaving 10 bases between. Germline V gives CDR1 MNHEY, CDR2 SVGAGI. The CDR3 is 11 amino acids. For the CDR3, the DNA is TGTGCCAGCAGAACCGGGCGGGGCTACACCTTC. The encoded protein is CASRTGRGYTF.

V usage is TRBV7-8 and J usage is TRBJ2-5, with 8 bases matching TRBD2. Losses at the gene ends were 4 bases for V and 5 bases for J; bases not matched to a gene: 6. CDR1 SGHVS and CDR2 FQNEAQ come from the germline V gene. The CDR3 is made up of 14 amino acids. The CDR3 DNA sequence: TGTGCCAGCAGCTCTCATAGCGGGACTGAGACCCAGTACTTC. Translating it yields CASSSHSGTETQYF.

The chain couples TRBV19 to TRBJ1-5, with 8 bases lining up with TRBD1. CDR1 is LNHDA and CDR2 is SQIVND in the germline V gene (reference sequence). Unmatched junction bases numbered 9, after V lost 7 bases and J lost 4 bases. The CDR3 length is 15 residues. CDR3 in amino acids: CASTLDRGPNQPQHF. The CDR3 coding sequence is TGTGCCAGTACTTTAGACAGGGGCCCAAATCAGCCCCAGCATTTT.

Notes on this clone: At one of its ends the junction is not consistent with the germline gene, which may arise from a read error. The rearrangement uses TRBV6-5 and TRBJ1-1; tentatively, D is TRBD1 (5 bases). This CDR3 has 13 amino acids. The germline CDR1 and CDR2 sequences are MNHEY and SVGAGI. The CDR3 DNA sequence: TGTGCCAGCAGTCCGACAGTGAACATTGAAGCTTTCTTT. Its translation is CASSPTVNIEAFF.

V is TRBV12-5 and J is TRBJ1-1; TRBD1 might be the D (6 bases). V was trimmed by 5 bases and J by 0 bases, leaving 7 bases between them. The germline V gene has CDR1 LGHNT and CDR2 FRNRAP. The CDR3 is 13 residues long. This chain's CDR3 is CASGTGLNTEAFF. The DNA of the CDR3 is TGTGCTAGTGGTACAGGGTTGAACACTGAAGCTTTCTTT.

In DNA, the CDR3 is TGTGCCAGCTCACCAGGGCCGACAGCCACGTCACCCCTCCACTTT. Translation: CASSPGPTATSPLHF. The genes are TRBV18 and TRBJ1-6, with D maybe TRBD1 (5 bases). The length of the CDR3 is 15 residues. Trimming cost V 2 bases and J 10 bases, with 15 bases left between them. CDR1 is KGHSH and CDR2 is LQKENI in the germline V gene.

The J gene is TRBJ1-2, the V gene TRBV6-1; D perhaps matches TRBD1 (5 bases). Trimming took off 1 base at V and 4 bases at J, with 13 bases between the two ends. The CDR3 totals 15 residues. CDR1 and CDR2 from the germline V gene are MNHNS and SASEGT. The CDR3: CASSEGSSGLYGYTF. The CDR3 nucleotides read TGTGCCAGCAGTGAAGGATCGTCAGGGCTCTATGGCTACACCTTC.

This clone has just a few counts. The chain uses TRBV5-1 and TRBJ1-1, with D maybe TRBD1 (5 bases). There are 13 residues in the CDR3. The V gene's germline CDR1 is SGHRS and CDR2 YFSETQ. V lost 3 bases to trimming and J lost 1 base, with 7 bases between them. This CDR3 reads CASSSTANTEAFF. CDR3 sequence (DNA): TGCGCCAGCAGCTCGACAGCGAACACTGAAGCTTTCTTT.

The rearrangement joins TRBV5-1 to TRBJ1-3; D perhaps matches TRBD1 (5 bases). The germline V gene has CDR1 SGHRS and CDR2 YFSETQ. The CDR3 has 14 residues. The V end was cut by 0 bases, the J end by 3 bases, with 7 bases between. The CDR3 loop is CASSLGDVGNTIYF. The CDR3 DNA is TGCGCCAGCAGCTTGGGGGACGTTGGAAACACCATATATTTT.

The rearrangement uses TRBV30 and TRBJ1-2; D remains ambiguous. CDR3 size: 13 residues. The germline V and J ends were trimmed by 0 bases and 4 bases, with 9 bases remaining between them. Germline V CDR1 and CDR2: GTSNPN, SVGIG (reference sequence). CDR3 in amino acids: CAWSVGMSYGYTF. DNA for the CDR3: TGTGCCTGGAGTGTGGGGATGAGCTATGGCTACACCTTC. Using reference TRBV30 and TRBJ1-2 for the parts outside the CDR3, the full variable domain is SQTIHQWPATLVQPVGSPLSLECTVEGTSNPNLYWYRQAAGRGLQLLFYSVGIGQISSEVPQNLSASRPQDRQFILSSKKLLLSDSGFYLCAWSVGMSYGYTFGSGTRLTVV.

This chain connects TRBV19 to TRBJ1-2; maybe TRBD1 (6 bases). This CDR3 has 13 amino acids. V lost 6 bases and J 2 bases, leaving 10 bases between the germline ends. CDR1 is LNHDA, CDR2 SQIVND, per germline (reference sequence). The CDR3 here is CASRITGNYGYTF. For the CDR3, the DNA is TGTGCCAGTAGGATAACAGGGAACTATGGCTACACCTTC.

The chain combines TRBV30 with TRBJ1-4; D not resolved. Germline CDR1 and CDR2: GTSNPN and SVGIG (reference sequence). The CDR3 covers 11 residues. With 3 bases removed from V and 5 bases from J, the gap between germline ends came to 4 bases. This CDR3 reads CAWRANEKLFF. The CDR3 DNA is TGTGCCTGGAGGGCGAATGAAAAACTGTTTTTT.

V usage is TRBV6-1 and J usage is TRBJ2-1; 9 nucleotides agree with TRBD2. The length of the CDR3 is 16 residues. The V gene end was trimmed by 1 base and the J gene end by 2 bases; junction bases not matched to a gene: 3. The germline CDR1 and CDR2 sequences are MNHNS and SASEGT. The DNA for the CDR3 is TGTGCCAGCAGTGAAGAGATAGCGGGGGCCTACAATGAGCAGTTCTTC. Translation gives CASSEEIAGAYNEQFF.

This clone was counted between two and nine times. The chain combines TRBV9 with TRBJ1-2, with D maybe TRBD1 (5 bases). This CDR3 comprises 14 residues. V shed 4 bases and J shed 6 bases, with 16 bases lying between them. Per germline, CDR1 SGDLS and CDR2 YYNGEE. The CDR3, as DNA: TGTGCCAGCAGCTCCCGGGACGGACGGAATGGCTACACCTTC. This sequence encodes CASSSRDGRNGYTF.

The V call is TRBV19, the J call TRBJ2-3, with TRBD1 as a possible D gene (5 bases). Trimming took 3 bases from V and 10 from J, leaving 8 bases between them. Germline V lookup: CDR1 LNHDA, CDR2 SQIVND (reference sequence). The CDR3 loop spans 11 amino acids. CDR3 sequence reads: CASSIRGAQYF. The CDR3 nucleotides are TGTGCCAGTAGTATTAGGGGCGCGCAGTATTTT.

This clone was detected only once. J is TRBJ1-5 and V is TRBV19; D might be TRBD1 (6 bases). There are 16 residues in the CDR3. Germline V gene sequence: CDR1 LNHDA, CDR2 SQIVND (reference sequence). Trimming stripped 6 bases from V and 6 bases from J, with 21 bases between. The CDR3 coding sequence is TGTGCCAGTAGACGCTTAGCCCTTCAACAGGGTCAGCCCCAGCATTTT. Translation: CASRRLALQQGQPQHF. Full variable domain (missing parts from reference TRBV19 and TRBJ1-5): DGGITQSPKYLFRKEGQNVTLSCEQNLNHDAMYWYRQDPGQGLRLIYYSQIVNDFQKGDIAEGYSVSREKKESFPLTVTSAQKNPTAFYLCASRRLALQQGQPQHFGDGTRLSIL.

CDR3 sequence reads: CAWSVPGGQGEPQHF. Here the CDR3 DNA reads TGTGCCTGGAGTGTACCCGGGGGGCAGGGTGAGCCCCAGCATTTT. The chain recombines TRBV30 with TRBJ1-5; possibly TRBD1 for D (6 bases). Trimming shortened V by 0 bases and J by 8 bases, and 17 bases separated the two germline ends. From germline, CDR1 is GTSNPN and CDR2 SVGIG (reference sequence). The CDR3 has 15 amino acids.